These 26 T cell receptor beta chains came from one sample sequenced in a study of cytomegalovirus exposure and HLA in healthy donors. Assay: immunoSEQ multiplex PCR; the TCRdb copy retains only in-frame clones and omits some. Among some 130,000 clones, approximately 82% were seen once, and the ten largest hold less than 35%. The sequenced sample consisted of PBMCs. These TCRs come from a man aged 25-40 years in good health and CMV-seropositive.

This chain links TRBV27 with TRBJ2-3; 7 bases fit TRBD2. The length of the CDR3 is 19 residues. Trimming took 2 bases from V and 9 from J; bases not matched to a gene: 23. Germline V gene data show CDR1 as MNHEY and CDR2 as SMNVEV (reference sequence). This CDR3 is CASSLGGDRRRIVSETQYF. For the CDR3, the DNA is TGTGCCAGCAGTTTAGGGGGGGACCGCCGTCGGATCGTTTCGGAGACGCAGTATTTT.

A note on this clone: Mismatch with germline at one junction end may stem from a read error. This chain joins TRBV2 and TRBJ1-5; 8 bases map to TRBD1. Per germline, CDR1 SNHLY and CDR2 FYNNEI. The CDR3 has 16 amino acids. CDR3 DNA sequence: TGTGCCAGCAGGGAAGACAGGGGACGGGGCAATCAGCCCCAGCATTTT. It yields the protein CASREDRGRGNQPQHF.

The chain links TRBV6-6 to TRBJ1-6; TRBD1 is a possible D gene (6 bases). CDR1 is MNHNY and CDR2 is SVGAGI in the germline V gene (reference sequence). The V end lost 6 bases, the J end lost 8 bases, and 17 bases lay between the germline ends. The CDR3 consists of 15 residues. CDR3 DNA: TGTGCCAGCAGCATAGAGACAGGTTCTTATTCACCCCTCCACTTT. This sequence encodes CASSIETGSYSPLHF.

The chain recombines TRBV9 with TRBJ2-1; 9 bases are shared with TRBD2. CDR1 and CDR2 from the germline V gene are SGDLS and YYNGEE. The CDR3 runs to 16 residues. The V segment lost 2 bases and the J segment 5 bases; nucleotides outside the gene matches: 8. CDR3 loop: CASSVQSGGPNNEQFF. The CDR3, as DNA: TGTGCCAGCAGCGTCCAAAGCGGGGGGCCCAACAATGAGCAGTTCTTC.

V usage is TRBV23-1 and J usage is TRBJ2-6; 9 nucleotides line up with TRBD1. TRBV23-1 is known as an ORF, though its function is uncertain. The CDR3 runs to 19 residues. V dropped 7 bases and J dropped 4; count of bases not matched to a gene: 17. CDR3 in amino acids: CASTSWQRGTGRGANVLTF. The CDR3 nucleotides are TGCGCCAGCACCTCTTGGCAGAGAGGGACAGGGAGAGGGGCCAACGTCCTGACTTTC.

This clone was observed a handful of times. The V and J genes are TRBV5-4 and TRBJ2-1, with 8 bases identical to TRBD2. Looked up from germline, CDR1 is SGHNT and CDR2 is YYREEE (reference sequence). The V gene end was trimmed by 0 bases and the J gene end by 7 bases; junction bases not matched to a gene: 6. CDR3 length: 15 amino acids. CDR3 coding DNA: TGTGCCAGCAGCTTGGTACTAGCGGACTCTAATGAGCAGTTCTTC. Translated: CASSLVLADSNEQFF. Full variable domain (remainder filled in from reference TRBV5-4 and TRBJ2-1): ETGVTQSPTHLIKTRGQQVTLRCSSQSGHNTVSWYQQALGQGPQFIFQYYREEENGRGNFPPRFSGLQFPNYSSELNVNALELDDSALYLCASSLVLADSNEQFFGPGTRLTVL.

CDR3 sequence reads: CASSLVTGINTEAFF. The CDR3 DNA reads as TGTGCCAGCAGCTTAGTGACAGGGATAAACACTGAAGCTTTCTTT. The chain joins TRBV7-2 to TRBJ1-1; 7 bases line up with TRBD1. The CDR3 spans 15 residues. Germline-derived CDR1 and CDR2 are SGHTA and FQGNSA. Trimming removed 1 base from V and 2 bases from J; junction bases left unmatched: 4.

A few counts support this clone. This CDR3 reads CASSLFVGDQYF. Written as DNA, the CDR3 is TGTGCCAGCAGCTTGTTCGTCGGGGACCAGTACTTC. The chain links TRBV7-2 to TRBJ2-5; a weak D match, TRBD2 (5 bases). V lost 3 bases, J lost 10 bases, and 12 bases lay in between. The germline CDR1 and CDR2 sequences are SGHTA and FQGNSA. This CDR3 spans 12 amino acids.

This sequence joins TRBV27 and TRBJ2-7; 10 bases align to TRBD1. The junction had 9 bases not matched to a gene; V was cut back by 10 bases and J by 3 bases. Germline assignment: CDR1 MNHEY and CDR2 SMNVEV (reference sequence). The CDR3 covers 14 residues. This CDR3 reads CATARTGGYYEQYF. CDR3 DNA sequence: TGTGCCACCGCCCGGACAGGGGGTTACTACGAGCAGTACTTC.

The chain couples TRBV25-1 to TRBJ2-7; 9 bases are shared with TRBD1. CDR3 length: 15 residues. Germline values: CDR1 MGHDK, CDR2 SYGVNS. V was pared by 4 bases and J by 6 bases, with 10 bases of the junction left unmatched. DNA of the CDR3: TGTGCCAGCAGTGGCAGGGACAGGGTGATGGGCGAGCAGTACTTC. It translates to CASSGRDRVMGEQYF.

The chain joins TRBV6-5 to TRBJ1-2, with TRBD1 matching over 8 bases. J lost 4 bases, V lost 5 bases, and 3 bases had no gene match. Germline lookup yields CDR1 MNHEY and CDR2 SVGAGI. CDR3 length: 13 residues. CDR3 amino acids: CASSTGQGYGYTF. CDR3 DNA sequence: TGTGCCAGCAGTACCGGACAGGGCTATGGCTACACCTTC.

This chain links TRBV10-3 with TRBJ1-5; 7 bases line up with TRBD1. The J segment lost 7 bases and the V segment lost 6 bases, leaving 12 bases of the junction unmatched. The CDR3 has 15 residues. Germline V CDR1 and CDR2: ENHRY, SYGVKD. CDR3 loop: CAISELQGVKQPQHF. For the CDR3, the DNA is TGTGCCATCAGCGAACTTCAGGGGGTCAAGCAGCCCCAGCATTTT.

This chain links TRBV6-5 with TRBJ1-1; 7 bases line up with TRBD1. The CDR3 has 16 residues. CDR1 MNHEY and CDR2 SVGAGI come from the germline V gene. V trimming: 0 bases; J trimming: 5 bases; junction bases outside the gene matches: 9. The CDR3 here is CASSYSAGGRWTEAFF. The CDR3 DNA reads as TGTGCCAGCAGTTACTCGGCAGGGGGTCGGTGGACTGAAGCTTTCTTT.

This sequence joins TRBV6-5 and TRBJ1-2; tentatively, D is TRBD1 (6 bases). The V end was cut by 6 bases, the J end by 6 bases, with 17 bases between. Germline values: CDR1 MNHEY, CDR2 SVGAGI. This CDR3 is 14 amino acids long. CDR3 amino acids: CASRLQGSMDGYTF. The CDR3 DNA follows: TGTGCCAGCAGGCTTCAGGGGTCCATGGATGGCTACACCTTC.

The chain joins TRBV14 to TRBJ2-7; a possible D gene is TRBD1 (5 bases). The CDR3 sequence is 16 residues long. The germline V gene encodes CDR1 SGHDN and CDR2 FVKESK. Trimming removed 5 bases from V and 3 bases from J, with 20 bases in between. DNA of the CDR3: TGTGCCAGCAGCGCGTGGGAAGGGGCGAAGGTCTACGAGCAGTACTTC. Protein product: CASSAWEGAKVYEQYF.

V is TRBV7-2 and J is TRBJ1-2; 8 nucleotides match TRBD1. V was pared by 1 base and J by 4 bases, with 8 bases of the junction left unmatched. This CDR3 has 16 amino acids. Germline CDR1 and CDR2: SGHTA and FQGNSA. The CDR3 sequence: CASSLEARGRGYGYTF. In DNA form, the CDR3 reads TGTGCCAGCAGCTTAGAGGCCAGGGGGCGCGGCTATGGCTACACCTTC.

This clone was recorded once. This rearrangement joins TRBV6-6 to TRBJ1-2; D is undetermined. This CDR3 has 14 residues. Trimming left V 0 bases short and J 2 bases short, with 7 bases between. Germline loops: CDR1 MNHNY, CDR2 SVGAGI (reference sequence). CDR3 loop: CASSYSSQNYGYTF. In DNA form, the CDR3 reads TGTGCCAGCAGTTACTCGTCACAGAACTATGGCTACACCTTC.

CDR3 DNA: TGTGCCAGTAGTTTCGGCAGGGCCACTGAAGCTTTCTTT. The encoded protein is CASSFGRATEAFF. This sequence joins TRBV19 and TRBJ1-1; possible D gene TRBD1, 5 bases. The CDR3 contains 13 residues. Trimming left V 5 bases short and J 4 bases short, with 11 bases between. The V gene's germline CDR1 is LNHDA and CDR2 SQIVND (reference sequence).

About this clone: This could be a read error, since a much larger clone is one nucleotide away. The V call is TRBV6-5, the J call TRBJ1-2; D remains unclear. Trimming pared 5 bases from V and 14 bases from J, leaving 15 bases between. CDR3 length equals 11 residues. In germline, CDR1 is MNHEY, CDR2 SVGAGI. CDR3 region: CASSERAARTF. In nucleotides, the CDR3 is TGTGCCAGCAGTGAGAGAGCGGCGCGGACCTTC.

The rearrangement uses TRBV7-2 and TRBJ2-1; 9 bases map to TRBD2. The V gene's germline CDR1 is SGHTA and CDR2 FQGNSA. V lost 1 base, J lost 2 bases, and 6 bases stayed unmatched. CDR3 length equals 17 residues. This chain's CDR3 is CASSLGGGGAPYNEQFF. CDR3 sequence (DNA): TGTGCCAGCAGCTTAGGTGGCGGGGGGGCCCCCTACAATGAGCAGTTCTTC.

The V call is TRBV6-5, the J call TRBJ1-2, with D uncertain. The V gene's germline CDR1 is MNHEY and CDR2 SVGAGI. CDR3 size: 13 residues. Trimming left V 5 bases short and J 5 bases short, with 12 bases between. DNA of the CDR3: TGTGCCAGCAGTCCTGCGGTTGTTTATGGCTACACCTTC. Amino acids: CASSPAVVYGYTF.

The J gene is TRBJ2-7, the V gene TRBV30; a possible D gene is TRBD1 (6 bases). Germline CDR1 reads GTSNPN; CDR2 reads SVGIG (reference sequence). There are 12 residues in the CDR3. V was cut by 8 bases and J by 3 bases, with 14 bases left in between. CDR3 region: CASTRGGYEQYF. In nucleotides, the CDR3 is TGTGCCAGCACCCGAGGGGGCTACGAGCAGTACTTC.

The chain links TRBV5-4 to TRBJ2-1; 9 bases match TRBD2. The CDR3 totals 14 residues. V was clipped by 3 bases and J by 7 bases; unmatched bases: 5. Germline V gives CDR1 SGHNT, CDR2 YYREEE (reference sequence). CDR3 nucleotide sequence: TGTGCCAGCAGCTATCGGACTAGCGCGAATGAGCAGTTCTTC. Residues: CASSYRTSANEQFF.

The rearrangement links TRBV18 to TRBJ2-2; 7 positions agree with TRBD1. The CDR3 has 15 amino acids. Germline V gene data show CDR1 as KGHSH and CDR2 as LQKENI. The V and J ends lost 1 base and 5 bases, in that order; junction bases with no gene match: 4. CDR3: CASSPQGAATGELFF. In DNA, the CDR3 is TGTGCCAGCTCACCACAGGGGGCGGCAACCGGGGAGCTGTTTTTT. The full variable domain, its missing parts supplied by reference TRBV18 and TRBJ2-2, is NAGVMQNPRHLVRRRGQEARLRCSPMKGHSHVYWYRQLPEEGLKFMVYLQKENIIDESGMPKERFSAEFPKEGPSILRIQQVVRGDSAAYFCASSPQGAATGELFFGEGSRLTVL.

V and J are TRBV7-3 and TRBJ1-2; D is unclear. The CDR3 is 14 amino acids. The germline V gene encodes CDR1 SGHTA and CDR2 FQGTGA. Between the trimmed V and J ends, which lost 3 bases and 4 bases, there was a span of 12 bases. The CDR3 protein is CASSFRRTSYGYTF. CDR3 DNA sequence: TGTGCCAGCAGCTTTAGGAGAACGAGCTATGGCTACACCTTC.

This clone has just one count. The gene calls are TRBV10-2 and TRBJ2-7, with 8 bases aligning to TRBD2. The trim removed 6 bases at V and 0 bases at J, leaving 1 base unmatched. The germline gives CDR1 WSHSY, CDR2 SAAADI. This CDR3 has 13 residues. The CDR3: CASRSGSSYEQYF. The CDR3 DNA sequence: TGCGCCAGCAGGAGCGGGAGCTCCTACGAGCAGTACTTC.